Presented here are 17 T cell receptor beta chains from one specimen sequenced in a study of T cell repertoires in cytomegalovirus infection. One entry per CDR3 protein results from TCRdb running MiXCR on the reads. The table records around 530,000 distinct CDR3 sequences, 26% of them present only once. Sample: PBMCs. All receptors come from a human donor in good health (CMV status not recorded). Some clones in this sample may be carry-over from other donors' samples.

The CDR3 reads CSVEGGGPETQYF. CDR3 coding DNA: TGCAGCGTTGAAGGAGGGGGCCCAGAGACCCAGTACTTC. The chain couples TRBV29-1 to TRBJ2-5; TRBD1 agrees at 7 bases. The V segment lost 1 base and the J segment 4 bases; nucleotides outside the gene matches: 3. The V gene's germline CDR1 is SQVTM and CDR2 ANQGSEA. This CDR3 comprises 13 residues.

This clonotype was recorded many times. This chain uses TRBV7-2 with TRBJ2-5; no definite D call. This CDR3 comprises 13 residues. Germline assignment: CDR1 SGHTA and CDR2 FQGNSA. V lost 5 bases to trimming and J lost 1 base, with 8 bases between them. CDR3: CASSRSLQETQYF. CDR3 in DNA: TGTGCCAGCAGCCGGAGCCTCCAAGAGACCCAGTACTTC. Variable domain in full (rest from reference TRBV7-2 and TRBJ2-5): GAGVSQSPSNKVTEKGKDVELRCDPISGHTALYWYRQSLGQGLEFLIYFQGNSAPDKSGLPSDRFSAERTGGSVSTLTIQRTQQEDSAVYLCASSRSLQETQYFGPGTRLLVL.

Many counts were recorded for this clonotype. The V call is TRBV7-2, the J call TRBJ1-2, with 7 bases aligning to TRBD1. J lost 5 bases, V lost 5 bases, and 5 bases had no gene match. This CDR3 contains 13 residues. Germline V gene data show CDR1 as SGHTA and CDR2 as FQGNSA. This chain's CDR3 is CASSPQGDYGYTF. CDR3 coding DNA: TGTGCCAGCAGCCCCCAGGGGGATTATGGCTACACCTTC.

The chain links TRBV3-1 to TRBJ2-7; D could derive from TRBD1 or TRBD2 (5 bases each). The CDR3 covers 15 residues. V lost 4 bases and J 1 base, leaving 14 bases between the germline ends. The V gene's germline CDR1 is LGHDT and CDR2 YNNKEL (reference sequence). The CDR3 nucleotides read TGTGCCAGCAGCCGAGGGGCCGAACTATCCTACGAGCAGTACTTC. It specifies CASSRGAELSYEQYF.

CDR3 bases: TGTGCCAGTAGTATAGAGGGGCTGCGCGGCTACACCTTC. Amino acids: CASSIEGLRGYTF. The chain uses TRBV19 and TRBJ1-2, with D perhaps matching TRBD1 (5 bases). Germline V CDR1 and CDR2: LNHDA, SQIVND (reference sequence). This CDR3 comprises 13 residues. Trimming pared 0 bases from V and 8 bases from J, leaving 10 bases between.

This clonotype was picked up a small number of times. The rearrangement joins TRBV7-3 to TRBJ2-5; either TRBD1 or TRBD2 may fit D (5 bases each). Trimming took 5 bases from V and 2 from J, leaving 15 bases between them. The CDR3 has 15 amino acids. The germline V gene encodes CDR1 SGHTA and CDR2 FQGTGA. CDR3 nucleotide sequence: TGTGCCAGCAGCCCCCTTGGGGGTTGGCAAGAGACCCAGTACTTC. Protein product: CASSPLGGWQETQYF.

Ten or more counts support this clonotype. The chain recombines TRBV7-2 with TRBJ2-3, with 9 bases aligning to TRBD1. V shed 8 bases, J shed 4 bases, and the junction held 28 bases outside the gene matches. The CDR3 covers 21 residues. Looked up from germline, CDR1 is SGHTA and CDR2 is FQGNSA. The CDR3 loop reads CASQQLRTGVDGSLVADTQYF. DNA for the CDR3: TGTGCCAGCCAGCAGCTTAGGACAGGGGTTGATGGTAGTCTTGTCGCAGATACGCAGTATTTT.

This clonotype was counted at least ten times. The rearrangement links TRBV12-3 or TRBV12-4 to TRBJ1-5, with D perhaps matching TRBD1 (5 bases). This CDR3 region has 14 residues. V dropped 7 bases and J dropped 3 bases, with 13 bases sitting between them. CDR3 coding DNA: TGTGCCAGCAATTTGGGACTGATCAATCAGCCCCAGCATTTT. Translating gives CASNLGLINQPQHF.

A few counts support this clonotype. This rearrangement joins TRBV20-1 to TRBJ2-5; D is ambiguous. The CDR3 runs 14 residues. Per the germline V gene, CDR1 is DFQATT and CDR2 is SNEGSKA (reference sequence). V lost 6 bases to trimming and J lost 0 bases, with 14 bases between them. The CDR3 region has the DNA TGCAGTGCGTCCTTATCCCTAGACCAAGAGACCCAGTACTTC. Translating it yields CSASLSLDQETQYF.

The genes are TRBV20-1 and TRBJ1-1; tentative D call: TRBD1 (6 bases). Germline V gene lookup returns CDR1 DFQATT and CDR2 SNEGSKA (reference sequence). The CDR3 covers 14 residues. V was shortened by 5 bases and J by 1 base, with 14 bases between the two germline ends. CDR3 DNA: TGCAGTGCTTGGGGGGCCAGGCAGAACACTGAAGCTTTCTTT. This translates into CSAWGARQNTEAFF.

V is TRBV29-1 and J is TRBJ1-3; TRBD1 is a possible D gene (5 bases). Germline CDR1 SQVTM, CDR2 ANQGSEA. The V end was cut by 6 bases, the J end by 2 bases, with 11 bases between. The CDR3 runs to 13 residues. This chain's CDR3 is CSVRLGAGNTIYF. The CDR3 DNA reads as TGCAGCGTGCGGTTGGGGGCTGGAAACACCATATATTTT.

The genes are TRBV12-3 or TRBV12-4 and TRBJ1-1; no clear D gene. Trimming took 6 bases from V and 0 from J, leaving 11 bases between them. The CDR3 is 14 amino acids. The DNA for the CDR3 is TGTGCCAGCAGGGCTTCGAGTTTGAACACTGAAGCTTTCTTT. The encoded protein is CASRASSLNTEAFF.

The CDR3 DNA reads TGTGCCAGTTCTCATGCGCAAGGTCGGAGTCAGCCCCAGCATTTT. Translating gives CASSHAQGRSQPQHF. The rearrangement uses TRBV19 and TRBJ1-5; no clear D gene. V gave up 8 bases and J gave up 6 bases, with 20 bases separating them. Germline CDR1 reads LNHDA; CDR2 reads SQIVND (reference sequence). The CDR3 sequence is 15 residues long.

This clonotype came up many times. The J gene is TRBJ2-5, the V gene TRBV28; D possibly uses TRBD1 or TRBD2 (6 bases each). V gave up 6 bases and J gave up 2 bases, with 16 bases separating them. The CDR3 is made up of 15 amino acids. The V gene's germline CDR1 is MDHEN and CDR2 SYDVKM. The CDR3 loop reads CASSPRGGGQETQYF. In DNA, the CDR3 is TGTGCCAGCAGCCCAAGAGGAGGGGGACAAGAGACCCAGTACTTC.

This clonotype was recorded many times. DNA for the CDR3: TGTGCCAGCAGCTTAGTCGCCCAGGGGAAGGGCACTGAAGCTTTCTTT. Residues: CASSLVAQGKGTEAFF. The J gene is TRBJ1-1, the V gene TRBV7-2; D may be TRBD1 (6 bases). Deletions cut 1 base from V and 4 bases from J, with 16 bases between. The CDR3 is made up of 16 amino acids. The germline CDR1 and CDR2 sequences are SGHTA and FQGNSA.

This clonotype was seen ten or more times. The chain is built from TRBV6-5 and TRBJ1-1; the D gene is possibly TRBD1 (6 bases). CDR3 size: 15 residues. Germline V gene sequence: CDR1 MNHEY, CDR2 SVGAGI. The V and J ends lost 5 bases and 6 bases respectively, with 19 bases between them. CDR3 in amino acids: CASSPLLAGGAEAFF. The CDR3 DNA reads TGTGCCAGCAGTCCCCTTCTGGCGGGGGGCGCTGAAGCTTTCTTT.

The chain recombines TRBV28 with TRBJ2-4; D is unresolved. Germline CDR1 is MDHEN and CDR2 is SYDVKM. With 4 bases removed from V and 0 bases from J, the gap between germline ends came to 10 bases. The CDR3 totals 15 residues. CDR3 sequence reads: CASSSRYLAKNIQYF. The CDR3 DNA is TGTGCCAGCAGTTCGCGATATTTAGCCAAAAACATTCAGTACTTC. Full variable domain (missing parts from reference TRBV28 and TRBJ2-4): DVKVTQSSRYLVKRTGEKVFLECVQDMDHENMFWYRQDPGLGLRLIYFSYDVKMKEKGDIPEGYSVSREKKERFSLILESASTNQTSMYLCASSSRYLAKNIQYFGAGTRLSVL.